One sample yielded the 13 T cell receptor beta chains listed below, sequenced in a study of control samples from healthy donors and cancer patients. Repertoires were generated with immunoSEQ multiplex PCR, while TCRdb's copy carries only in-frame clones and drops some. The repertoire includes tens of thousands of clones, more than 70% of them detected once, and around 5.1% sits in the top ten. Material for sequencing was PBMCs. The receptors derive from a man aged 55-75 years with colorectal cancer.

The chain carries TRBV4-3 and TRBJ2-2, with D possibly TRBD2 on 7 matching bases. CDR3 size: 17 residues. CDR1 is LGHNA and CDR2 is YSLEER in the germline V gene. V was cut by 5 bases and J by 1 base, with 17 bases left in between. Here the CDR3 DNA reads TGCGCCAGCAGCTCCGGGCCGGGGGGCTGGAACACCGGGGAGCTGTTTTTT. This translates into CASSSGPGGWNTGELFF.

The chain joins TRBV2 to TRBJ1-1; 7 nucleotides align to TRBD1. CDR3 length: 13 residues. V was pared by 2 bases and J by 7 bases, with 4 bases of the junction left unmatched. Germline CDR1 is SNHLY and CDR2 is FYNNEI. This CDR3 reads CASSERDSLEAFF. CDR3 sequence (DNA): TGTGCCAGCAGTGAAAGGGACAGCCTTGAAGCTTTCTTT.

V is TRBV10-2 and J is TRBJ2-1; TRBD2 aligns across 10 bases. Trimming removed 4 bases from V and 2 bases from J; junction bases left unmatched: 2. CDR3 length: 15 amino acids. The V gene's germline CDR1 is WSHSY and CDR2 SAAADI. The CDR3 loop is CASSVGLAAYNEQFF. CDR3 in DNA: TGCGCCAGCAGTGTCGGACTAGCGGCCTACAATGAGCAGTTCTTC.

V usage is TRBV12-3 or TRBV12-4 and J usage is TRBJ1-2; the D is unclear. V was shortened by 3 bases and J by 6 bases, with 8 bases between the two germline ends. The CDR3 runs to 12 residues. The CDR3: CASSLTLNGYTF. The CDR3, as DNA: TGTGCCAGCAGTTTGACGTTAAATGGCTACACCTTC.

The chain links TRBV6-4 to TRBJ1-6, with 8 positions matching TRBD1. The CDR3 runs 15 residues. V dropped 3 bases and J dropped 7; count of bases not matched to a gene: 5. Germline CDR1 MRHNA, CDR2 SNTAGT. CDR3 sequence: CASSEQGAYNSPLHF. In nucleotides, the CDR3 is TGTGCCAGCAGTGAGCAGGGGGCTTACAATTCACCCCTCCACTTT.

The CDR3 sequence is CATSRERATLAFAYEQYF. As DNA, the CDR3 is TGTGCCACCAGCAGAGAAAGGGCGACCCTAGCGTTCGCCTACGAGCAGTACTTC. The chain joins TRBV15 to TRBJ2-7, with D tentatively TRBD2 (6 bases). CDR3 size: 18 residues. Looked up from germline, CDR1 is LNHNV and CDR2 is YYDKDF (reference sequence). Trimming took 0 bases from V and 2 from J, leaving 20 bases between them.

This chain links TRBV15 with TRBJ1-1; TRBD1 might be the D (6 bases). The CDR3 length is 19 residues. Between the trimmed V and J ends, which lost 2 bases and 3 bases, there was a span of 25 bases. CDR1 and CDR2 (germline): LNHNV, YYDKDF (reference sequence). CDR3 region: CATSRRQTGIRIGYTEAFF. In DNA, the CDR3 is TGTGCCACCAGCAGAAGACAAACAGGGATTAGAATTGGTTACACTGAAGCTTTCTTT.

J is TRBJ2-1 and V is TRBV18; 11 bases are a match to TRBD2. Germline CDR1 KGHSH, CDR2 LQKENI. J gave up 5 bases and V 4 bases, and 4 bases lay outside the gene matches. The CDR3 loop spans 15 amino acids. The CDR3 spells CASSLAGGRNNEQFF. The CDR3 DNA reads as TGTGCCAGCTCACTAGCGGGGGGGCGGAACAATGAGCAGTTCTTC.

The rearrangement links TRBV11-2 to TRBJ1-6, with D possibly TRBD1 on 6 matching bases. The V gene's germline CDR1 is SGHAT and CDR2 FQNNGV. This CDR3 contains 16 residues. The V end lost 5 bases, the J end lost 9 bases, and 20 bases lay between the germline ends. The CDR3 DNA sequence: TGTGCCAGCAGCGTTCGTTGGACAGCGGGTTCTTCACCCCTCCACTTT. Translating it yields CASSVRWTAGSSPLHF. Variable domain in full (rest from reference TRBV11-2 and TRBJ1-6): EAGVAQSPRYKIIEKRQSVAFWCNPISGHATLYWYQQILGQGPKLLIQFQNNGVVDDSQLPKDRFSAERLKGVDSTLKIQPAKLEDSAVYLCASSVRWTAGSSPLHFGNGTRLTVT.

The gene calls are TRBV3-1 (or the pseudogene TRBV3-2) and TRBJ1-2, with 9 bases matching TRBD1. This CDR3 has 15 amino acids. V lost 7 bases to trimming and J lost 0 bases; unmatched junction nucleotides: 6. Germline values: CDR1 LGHDT, CDR2 YNNKEL (reference sequence). The CDR3 nucleotides are TGTGCCAGCAACCCGGGACAGGGAGCTAACTATGGCTACACCTTC. Its protein is CASNPGQGANYGYTF.

The chain links TRBV7-2 to TRBJ1-6; a weak D match, TRBD1 (5 bases). The CDR3 consists of 15 residues. V gave up 1 base and J gave up 7 bases, with 11 bases separating them. The germline gives CDR1 SGHTA, CDR2 FQGNSA. CDR3 protein: CASSLVGGWNSPLHF. In nucleotides, the CDR3 is TGTGCCAGCAGCTTAGTCGGGGGTTGGAATTCACCCCTCCACTTT.

The chain joins TRBV4-1 to TRBJ1-1, with 9 bases matching TRBD1. V gave up 0 bases and J gave up 6 bases; unmatched junction bases: 8. The CDR3 has 16 residues. The V gene's germline CDR1 is MGHRA and CDR2 YSYEKL. CDR3 DNA sequence: TGCGCCAGCAGCCAAGAATTTCGACAGGGGGTACCTGAAGCTTTCTTT. It encodes CASSQEFRQGVPEAFF.

V usage is TRBV7-3 and J usage is TRBJ2-5, with D possibly matching TRBD2 (5 bases). V lost 5 bases and J 2 bases, leaving 9 bases between the germline ends. The CDR3 loop spans 13 amino acids. Germline V gene sequence: CDR1 SGHTA, CDR2 FQGTGA. CDR3: CASSPGVQETQYF. The DNA of the CDR3 is TGTGCCAGCAGCCCCGGGGTTCAAGAGACCCAGTACTTC.